The entry below describes one T cell receptor beta chain. In the original workflow: Estimation of nucleated cell counts relied on the amplification of reference gene primers. The table came from immunoSEQ multiplex PCR; TCRdb's copy has only in-frame clones and leaves some out. The DNA was the basis for D and trimming; V, J and clone size are from that table. The sample holds some 120,000 clones, around 80% seen once. This specimen belongs to a study of blood T cell repertoires in COVID-19. Background on the study: Sites across the United States, Italy and Spain contributed samples from acute and convalescent COVID-19. Sources were T cells, B-cell-depleted T cells, or PBMCs; the material itself was cDNA or gDNA.

Looked up from germline, CDR1 is SGHRS and CDR2 is YFSETQ. J was trimmed by 6 bases and V by 4 bases; bases with no gene match: 4. The CDR3 consists of 13 residues. Sample: peripheral blood. The receptor was isolated from a man older than 75 with active or convalescent COVID-19. The gene calls are TRBV5-1 and TRBJ2-3; TRBD1 matches at 8 bases. The CDR3 spells CASSADRVDTQYF. The DNA for the CDR3 is TGCGCCAGCAGCGCGGACAGGGTGGATACGCAGTATTTT. The variable domain in full, with the rest retrieved from reference TRBV5-1 and TRBJ2-3, is KAGVTQTPRYLIKTRGQQVTLSCSPISGHRSVSWYQQTPGQGLQFLFEYFSETQRNKGNFPGRFSGRQFSNSRSEMNVSTLELGDSALYLCASSADRVDTQYFGPGTRLTVL.